Listed below are T cell receptor beta chains from one sample, sequenced in a study of blood T cell repertoires in COVID-19. Clones were sequenced by immunoSEQ multiplex PCR, and TCRdb holds only the in-frame ones, with some missing. The sample lists about 200,000 clones; 88% were seen once. The sequenced material came from peripheral blood. All receptors derive from a young man with active or convalescent COVID-19. The CDR3 runs from the conserved cysteine through the conserved F or W. The order of the fields is clone size, V gene, J gene, CDR3 length, D gene, CDR3 protein, CDR3 DNA. D genes are given only for firm matches. Some rows have no size entry. The others give once, few or many, or a class for an expanded clone.

-,TRBV3-1/TRBV3-2,TRBJ1-2,15,-,CASSPTGGLRDGYTF,TGTGCCAGCAGCCCCACGGGCGGGCTTAGGGATGGCTACACCTTC
-,TRBV9,TRBJ2-3,16,-,CASSVEGRGATDTQYF,TGTGCCAGCAGCGTAGAGGGCAGGGGAGCAACAGATACGCAGTATTTT
-,TRBV12-3/TRBV12-4,TRBJ1-2,13,-,CASSRTDNYGYTF,TGTGCCAGCAGCCGTACAGATAACTATGGCTACACCTTC
-,TRBV6-5,TRBJ1-1,13,TRBD1,CASSRQGNTEAFF,TGTGCCAGCAGTCGACAGGGAAACACTGAAGCTTTCTTT
-,TRBV5-1,TRBJ1-2,14,TRBD1,CASSQGGEVWGYTF,TGCGCCAGCAGCCAGGGGGGTGAAGTGTGGGGCTACACCTTC
-,TRBV7-3,TRBJ2-3,14,TRBD2,CASSRGLAPDTQYF,TGTGCCAGCAGCCGGGGACTAGCGCCAGATACGCAGTATTTT
-,TRBV7-2,TRBJ1-1,13,-,CASSLQGKTEAFF,TGTGCCAGCAGCTTACAGGGGAAAACTGAAGCTTTCTTT
-,TRBV4-2,TRBJ2-3,13,-,CASSQDRGDTQYF,TGTGCCAGCAGCCAAGACCGGGGAGATACGCAGTATTTT
-,TRBV6-5,TRBJ2-1,14,TRBD1,CASIMDRGSGEQFF,TGTGCCAGCATTATGGACAGGGGGAGCGGTGAGCAGTTCTTC
-,TRBV4-3,TRBJ1-2,15,TRBD1,CASSPRDRGWDGYTF,TGCGCCAGCAGCCCTCGGGACAGGGGGTGGGATGGCTACACCTTC
-,TRBV5-1,TRBJ2-2,18,TRBD2,CASRVSSGLLANTGELFF,TGCGCCAGCAGGGTTTCTAGCGGGCTCCTCGCGAACACCGGGGAGCTGTTTTTT
-,TRBV5-8,TRBJ1-2,10,-,CASSFVQGLF,TGTGCCAGCAGCTTCGTCCAGGGCCTCTTC
-,TRBV2,TRBJ2-7,15,TRBD2,CASSAGGTSAYEQYF,TGTGCCAGCAGCGCGGGGGGGACTAGCGCCTACGAGCAGTACTTC
-,TRBV7-9,TRBJ2-1,18,-,CASSVTIKEGFPYNEQFF,TGTGCCAGCAGCGTCACGATCAAGGAGGGGTTTCCCTACAATGAGCAGTTCTTC
once,TRBV7-6,TRBJ2-7,16,-,CASSLASGSPYYEQYF,TGTGCCAGCAGCTTAGCTTCAGGGTCTCCCTACTACGAGCAGTACTTC
-,TRBV18,TRBJ1-6,14,TRBD1,CASSGTDGNSPLHF,TGTGCCAGCTCGGGGACAGACGGGAATTCACCCCTCCACTTT
-,TRBV2,TRBJ1-1,15,-,CASSEGPQGGREAFF,TGTGCCAGCAGTGAAGGACCCCAGGGAGGCCGTGAAGCTTTCTTT
-,TRBV27,TRBJ2-7,13,TRBD2,CASTPSGSHEQYF,TGTGCCAGCACCCCTAGCGGGAGCCACGAGCAGTACTTC
-,TRBV5-4,TRBJ2-1,15,-,CASSTGDRPYNEQFF,TGTGCCAGCAGCACGGGGGACAGACCCTACAATGAGCAGTTCTTC
-,TRBV29-1,TRBJ1-1,12,TRBD1,CSAGDRGQTAFF,TGCAGCGCCGGGGACAGGGGGCAGACGGCTTTCTTT
-,TRBV16,TRBJ1-2,12,-,CASSQLSYGYTF,TGTGCCAGCAGCCAATTGAGCTATGGCTACACCTTC
-,TRBV6-2/TRBV6-3,TRBJ2-7,15,TRBD1,CASSYRDRGTYEQYF,TGTGCCAGCAGTTACCGGGACAGGGGGACCTACGAGCAGTACTTC
-,TRBV3-1/TRBV3-2,TRBJ1-4,12,-,CASSHGKGGLFF,TGTGCCAGCAGCCACGGAAAAGGAGGACTGTTTTTT
-,TRBV7-8,TRBJ2-3,13,-,CASSISGADTQYF,TGTGCCAGCAGCATCTCCGGTGCAGATACGCAGTATTTT
-,TRBV24-1,TRBJ1-5,16,TRBD1,CATRETGAHSNQPQHF,TGTGCCACCAGAGAAACAGGGGCTCATAGCAATCAGCCCCAGCATTTT
-,TRBV5-1,TRBJ1-1,15,TRBD1,CASSNNRGLNTEAFF,TGCGCCAGCAGCAACAACAGGGGGCTGAACACTGAAGCTTTCTTT
once,TRBV11-2,TRBJ1-1,15,-,CASRSSGGVGTEAFF,TGTGCCAGCAGATCCTCTGGCGGGGTGGGCACTGAAGCTTTCTTT
-,TRBV2,TRBJ1-1,14,TRBD1,CASSEQGQGGEAFF,TGTGCCAGCAGTGAGCAGGGACAGGGGGGTGAAGCTTTCTTT
-,TRBV2,TRBJ1-1,13,TRBD1,CASQTGANTEAFF,TGTGCCAGCCAGACAGGGGCGAACACTGAAGCTTTCTTT
once,TRBV19,TRBJ1-5,13,-,CASSIGRNQPQHF,TGTGCCAGTAGTATAGGGCGGAATCAGCCCCAGCATTTT
few,TRBV19,TRBJ1-6,13,TRBD1,CATRQGINSPLHF,TGTGCCACCAGACAGGGGATTAATTCACCCCTCCACTTT
-,TRBV3-1/TRBV3-2,TRBJ1-1,14,-,CASSQDGSGAEAFF,TGTGCCAGCAGCCAAGATGGCTCTGGAGCTGAAGCTTTCTTT
-,TRBV2,TRBJ2-1,15,TRBD2,CASSILAVSYNEQFF,TGTGCCAGCAGCATACTAGCGGTCTCCTACAATGAGCAGTTCTTC
-,TRBV7-8,TRBJ2-7,15,-,CASSWTAGRHYEQYF,TGTGCCAGCAGCTGGACAGCGGGAAGACACTACGAGCAGTACTTC
-,TRBV5-1,TRBJ1-2,14,TRBD1,CASGRDRGEYGYTF,TGCGCCAGCGGCCGGGACAGGGGGGAATATGGCTACACCTTC
-,TRBV9,TRBJ1-3,15,TRBD1,CASSPGTGAGNTIYF,TGTGCCAGCAGCCCAGGGACAGGCGCTGGAAACACCATATATTTT
-,TRBV19,TRBJ2-5,16,TRBD2,CASSVMGLGRGETQYF,TGTGCCAGTAGTGTGATGGGACTAGGAAGAGGGGAGACCCAGTACTTC
-,TRBV27,TRBJ2-1,14,-,CASSFRLDYNEQFF,TGTGCCAGCAGCTTCCGACTAGACTACAATGAGCAGTTCTTC
-,TRBV3-1/TRBV3-2,TRBJ1-2,14,-,CASREGHHNYGYTF,TGTGCCAGCAGGGAAGGACATCATAACTATGGCTACACCTTC
once,TRBV19,TRBJ2-6,13,-,CASSQTGANVLTF,TGTGCCAGTAGCCAGACTGGGGCCAACGTCCTGACTTTC
-,TRBV5-6,TRBJ2-7,14,-,CASNGPGGTGEQYF,TGTGCCAGCAACGGGCCCGGGGGTACGGGCGAGCAGTACTTC
-,TRBV7-2,TRBJ2-2,16,TRBD2,CASSGASGRARGELFF,TGTGCCAGCAGCGGCGCTAGCGGGAGGGCTAGAGGGGAGCTGTTTTTT
-,TRBV27,TRBJ1-1,14,TRBD1,CASGVSTGGTEAFF,TGTGCCAGCGGAGTCTCGACAGGGGGCACTGAAGCTTTCTTT
-,TRBV13,TRBJ1-2,14,-,CASSTRQFHYGYTF,TGTGCCAGCAGCACACGACAGTTTCACTATGGCTACACCTTC
-,TRBV19,TRBJ1-1,14,-,CASSIAHGSNEAFF,TGTGCCAGTAGTATAGCCCATGGCTCCAATGAAGCTTTCTTT
-,TRBV7-8,TRBJ2-5,14,-,CASSLGRIQETQYF,TGTGCCAGCAGCTTAGGTAGAATACAAGAGACCCAGTACTTC
-,TRBV6-6,TRBJ2-3,15,TRBD2,CASSRSSGSTDTQYF,TGTGCCAGCAGTAGGAGTAGCGGGAGCACAGATACGCAGTATTTT
few,TRBV27,TRBJ1-5,13,-,CASSPSSNQPQHF,TGTGCCAGCAGCCCATCAAGCAATCAGCCCCAGCATTTT
-,TRBV5-4,TRBJ1-2,13,TRBD1,CASSPGQEYGYTF,TGTGCCAGCAGCCCCGGACAGGAATATGGCTACACCTTC
-,TRBV19,TRBJ1-2,15,-,CASSIVGRLPHGYTF,TGTGCCAGTAGTATAGTTGGCAGGCTGCCTCATGGCTACACCTTC
-,TRBV6-5,TRBJ2-2,15,-,CASLVGGSNTGELFF,TGTGCCAGCCTAGTAGGGGGATCGAACACCGGGGAGCTGTTTTTT
-,TRBV4-1,TRBJ1-2,16,-,CASSQDRGRGNHGYTF,TGCGCCAGCAGCCAAGATCGGGGCAGGGGTAATCATGGCTACACCTTC
-,TRBV16,TRBJ1-1,16,TRBD1,CASSQLARQGGSEAFF,TGTGCCAGCAGCCAATTGGCCCGACAGGGCGGTTCTGAAGCTTTCTTT
-,TRBV10-3,TRBJ1-5,12,TRBD1,CAIRDSNQPQHF,TGTGCCATCCGGGACAGTAATCAGCCCCAGCATTTT
-,TRBV6-5,TRBJ1-2,16,TRBD1,CASSYWLGTANYGYTF,TGTGCCAGCAGTTACTGGCTAGGGACAGCGAACTATGGCTACACCTTC
-,TRBV15,TRBJ1-1,14,-,CATSRARKNTEAFF,TGTGCCACCAGCAGAGCTAGGAAGAACACTGAAGCTTTCTTT
-,TRBV18,TRBJ2-5,15,TRBD1,CASSPMDRVRETQYF,TGTGCCAGCTCACCGATGGACAGGGTGAGAGAGACCCAGTACTTC